The 25 T cell receptor beta chains below all came from one sample that was sequenced in a study of early T cells in non-severe SARS-CoV-2 infection. TCRdb processed the 5' RACE reads anew with MiXCR; each CDR3 protein has one entry. The data show about 49,000 distinct CDR3 sequences, with roughly 12% seen just once and about 2.5% held by the top ten. Specimen: whole blood, collected at baseline. All receptors derive from an adult who was a healthcare worker with PCR-confirmed SARS-CoV-2 infection or an uninfected control (not recorded which).

At least ten counts were recorded for this clonotype. The chain has TRBV7-8 and TRBJ1-5, with D perhaps matching TRBD1 (5 bases). This CDR3 is 17 amino acids long. Germline CDR1 reads SGHVS; CDR2 reads FQNEAQ. V lost 5 bases, J lost 3 bases, and 20 bases lay in between. This chain's CDR3 is CASSTPGRAGNNQPQHF. CDR3 bases: TGTGCCAGCAGCACGCCCGGCAGGGCAGGAAACAATCAGCCCCAGCATTTT.

DNA of the CDR3: TGTGCCAGCGTAACTAGCGGGAAGGTCGGGGAGCTGTTTTTT. Protein sequence: CASVTSGKVGELFF. The V and J genes are TRBV28 and TRBJ2-2, with TRBD2 matching over 10 bases. The CDR3 runs 14 residues. The V gene's germline CDR1 is MDHEN and CDR2 SYDVKM. V shed 8 bases, J shed 7 bases, and the junction held 7 bases outside the gene matches. Full variable domain (missing parts from reference TRBV28 and TRBJ2-2): DVKVTQSSRYLVKRTGEKVFLECVQDMDHENMFWYRQDPGLGLRLIYFSYDVKMKEKGDIPEGYSVSREKKERFSLILESASTNQTSMYLCASVTSGKVGELFFGEGSRLTVL.

The rearrangement joins TRBV12-3 or TRBV12-4 to TRBJ2-4; 8 nucleotides align to TRBD1. V dropped 3 bases and J dropped 6; count of bases not matched to a gene: 4. The CDR3 contains 14 residues. This chain's CDR3 is CASSLGQGANIQYF. The CDR3 DNA reads TGTGCCAGCAGTTTGGGGCAGGGGGCAAACATTCAGTACTTC.

The CDR3 DNA follows: TGCGCCAGCGGGATGAATTCACCCCTCCACTTT. Translation gives CASGMNSPLHF. The V and J genes are TRBV4-1 and TRBJ1-6, with D uncertain. CDR1 MGHRA and CDR2 YSYEKL come from the germline V gene. Between the trimmed V and J ends, which lost 8 bases and 7 bases, there was a span of 6 bases. This CDR3 comprises 11 residues.

This rearrangement joins TRBV29-1 to TRBJ2-7; TRBD1 might be the D (5 bases). Per germline, CDR1 SQVTM and CDR2 ANQGSEA. This CDR3 has 11 residues. V was cut by 4 bases and J by 3 bases, with 7 bases left in between. The CDR3 DNA follows: TGCAGCGTTGCAAGGGGCTACGAGCAGTACTTC. Protein: CSVARGYEQYF.

This clonotype was picked up many times. The DNA of the CDR3 is TGTGCCAGCAGCCAAGGCGGGATCTCCTCCACCTACGAGCAGTACTTC. Amino acid sequence: CASSQGGISSTYEQYF. This rearrangement joins TRBV14 to TRBJ2-7; D is perhaps TRBD2 (6 bases). With 1 base removed from V and 2 bases from J, the gap between germline ends came to 15 bases. There are 16 residues in the CDR3. Germline CDR1 is SGHDN and CDR2 is FVKESK.

The V gene is TRBV20-1, the J gene TRBJ2-1, with TRBD2 as a possible D gene (7 bases). The ends were cut back, 4 bases at V and 3 bases at J, with 16 bases in the middle. The CDR3 spans 15 residues. Germline loops: CDR1 DFQATT, CDR2 SNEGSKA (reference sequence). The CDR3 reads CSAKGGERNYNEQFF. In nucleotides, the CDR3 is TGCAGTGCTAAGGGGGGGGAGCGAAACTACAATGAGCAGTTCTTC.

The CDR3 region has the DNA TGTGCCAGCAGCTCGGGTGCGGGAAGAAACGGGGAGCTGTTTTTT. Encoded protein: CASSSGAGRNGELFF. The rearrangement uses TRBV5-4 and TRBJ2-2; D perhaps matches TRBD2 (6 bases). With 3 bases removed from V and 7 bases from J, the gap between germline ends came to 16 bases. The CDR3 totals 15 residues. Germline assignment: CDR1 SGHNT and CDR2 YYREEE (reference sequence).

At least ten counts were recorded for this clonotype. V usage is TRBV7-9 and J usage is TRBJ2-1; the D gene is possibly TRBD2 (6 bases). V lost 2 bases to trimming and J lost 8 bases, with 7 bases between them. This CDR3 contains 12 residues. Germline values: CDR1 SEHNR, CDR2 FQNEAQ (reference sequence). DNA of the CDR3: TGTGCCAGCAGCTTAACGGGGGATGAGCAGTTCTTC. Its protein is CASSLTGDEQFF.

The genes are TRBV12-3 or TRBV12-4 and TRBJ2-1; 10 bases match TRBD2. CDR3 size: 14 residues. V dropped 6 bases and J dropped 2; count of bases not matched to a gene: 1. The CDR3 region has the DNA TGTGCCAGCAGCGGGACTAGCGCCTACAATGAGCAGTTCTTC. Encoded protein: CASSGTSAYNEQFF.

This clonotype has only a few counts. The chain uses TRBV19 and TRBJ2-3; 8 nucleotides line up with TRBD2. The trim removed 6 bases at V and 1 base at J, leaving 3 bases unmatched. The germline V gene encodes CDR1 LNHDA and CDR2 SQIVND (reference sequence). CDR3 length equals 14 residues. CDR3 sequence (DNA): TGTGCCAGTAGCGGGAGGGATGGCACAGATACGCAGTATTTT. It specifies CASSGRDGTDTQYF. Using reference TRBV19 and TRBJ2-3 for the parts outside the CDR3, the full variable domain is DGGITQSPKYLFRKEGQNVTLSCEQNLNHDAMYWYRQDPGQGLRLIYYSQIVNDFQKGDIAEGYSVSREKKESFPLTVTSAQKNPTAFYLCASSGRDGTDTQYFGPGTRLTVL.

Many counts were recorded for this clonotype. The V gene is TRBV11-2, the J gene TRBJ2-1; D uncertain. The CDR3 covers 15 residues. With 3 bases removed from V and 6 bases from J, the gap between germline ends came to 15 bases. Germline V CDR1 and CDR2: SGHAT, FQNNGV. CDR3 sequence reads: CASSFSRLDGNEQFF. The CDR3 nucleotides are TGTGCCAGCAGCTTCTCCCGGCTGGACGGCAATGAGCAGTTCTTC.

This clonotype came up many times. The CDR3 DNA sequence: TGTGCCAGTAGTGTACAGGGGGCCCAGCCCCAGCATTTT. As protein: CASSVQGAQPQHF. The chain employs TRBV19 and TRBJ1-5; the match to TRBD1 covers 9 bases. The trim removed 5 bases at V and 7 bases at J, leaving 3 bases unmatched. Germline V lookup: CDR1 LNHDA, CDR2 SQIVND (reference sequence). The CDR3 runs to 13 residues.

The table lists this clonotype with a few counts. The chain is built from TRBV12-3 or TRBV12-4 and TRBJ2-1; 8 bases are a match to TRBD2. Losses at the gene ends were 5 bases for V and 6 bases for J; bases not matched to a gene: 6. CDR3 length: 14 residues. The CDR3 sequence: CASSAGTSFNEQFF. The CDR3, as DNA: TGTGCCAGCAGTGCCGGGACTAGTTTCAATGAGCAGTTCTTC.

A few counts support this clonotype. The chain is built from TRBV4-1 and TRBJ1-1; D is unclear. From germline, CDR1 is MGHRA and CDR2 YSYEKL. The CDR3 loop spans 13 amino acids. Between the trimmed V and J ends, which lost 3 bases and 0 bases, there was a span of 5 bases. The CDR3 bases are TGCGCCAGCAGCCATGGTATGAACACTGAAGCTTTCTTT. Translation: CASSHGMNTEAFF.

V is TRBV7-2 and J is TRBJ1-6, with 7 nucleotides matching TRBD1. J gave up 6 bases and V 6 bases, and 8 bases lay outside the gene matches. CDR1 and CDR2 (germline): SGHTA, FQGNSA. This CDR3 spans 15 amino acids. The CDR3 nucleotides are TGTGCCAGCAGAGACAGGGAATTAAGTAATTCACCCCTCCACTTT. As protein: CASRDRELSNSPLHF.

This clonotype was detected a few times. V is TRBV28 and J is TRBJ2-4; 9 bases are a match to TRBD1. V shed 4 bases and J 1 base; nucleotides not matched to a gene: 5. Germline CDR1 is MDHEN and CDR2 is SYDVKM. CDR3 length: 16 amino acids. The CDR3 spells CASSSGQGIAKNIQYF. In DNA form, the CDR3 reads TGTGCCAGCAGTTCCGGACAGGGGATTGCCAAAAACATTCAGTACTTC. The full variable domain, rest sourced from reference TRBV28 and TRBJ2-4, is DVKVTQSSRYLVKRTGEKVFLECVQDMDHENMFWYRQDPGLGLRLIYFSYDVKMKEKGDIPEGYSVSREKKERFSLILESASTNQTSMYLCASSSGQGIAKNIQYFGAGTRLSVL.

J is TRBJ2-1 and V is TRBV19; no clear D. The germline CDR1 and CDR2 sequences are LNHDA and SQIVND (reference sequence). Trimming left V 5 bases short and J 8 bases short, with 7 bases between. This CDR3 has 11 residues. The CDR3 region is CASSPGDEQFF. CDR3 DNA: TGTGCCAGTAGTCCTGGGGATGAGCAGTTCTTC.

In this sample, this clonotype turned up many times. In DNA form, the CDR3 reads TGTGCCAGCAGGGGATATCCCTCCTACAATGAGCAGTTCTTC. Translation gives CASRGYPSYNEQFF. The rearrangement links TRBV27 to TRBJ2-1; D unresolved. The CDR3 loop spans 14 amino acids. The V gene lost 6 bases and the J gene lost 0 bases, with 9 bases spanning the gap. Germline CDR1 MNHEY, CDR2 SMNVEV (reference sequence).

This clonotype was found a few times. The V call is TRBV5-1, the J call TRBJ1-2; D unclear. Germline CDR1 is SGHRS and CDR2 is YFSETQ. V gave up 4 bases and J gave up 6 bases, with 10 bases separating them. The CDR3 extends over 12 amino acids. This CDR3 reads CASSRTGDGYTF. In DNA, the CDR3 is TGCGCCAGCAGCAGGACGGGAGATGGCTACACCTTC.

The V call is TRBV5-1, the J call TRBJ2-1, with 10 nucleotides matching TRBD2. J gave up 4 bases and V 4 bases, and 8 bases lay outside the gene matches. Germline lookup yields CDR1 SGHRS and CDR2 YFSETQ. The CDR3 runs 16 residues. The CDR3, as DNA: TGCGCCAGCAGCCACGGACTAGCGGCCGATTACAATGAGCAGTTCTTC. As protein: CASSHGLAADYNEQFF.

The chain is built from TRBV6-2 or TRBV6-3 and TRBJ1-1; D perhaps matches TRBD1 (5 bases). CDR1 is MNHEY and CDR2 is SVGEGT in the germline V gene. V lost 6 bases to trimming and J lost 1 base, with 9 bases between them. This CDR3 is built from 13 residues. The CDR3 coding sequence is TGTGCCAGCAGCCCCAGGGAGAACACTGAAGCTTTCTTT. Encoded protein: CASSPRENTEAFF.

There are a few counts of this clonotype. The CDR3 coding sequence is TGTGCCAGCAGTCAACCATTTACAGGGGGAAAAAATAATTCACCCCTCCACTTT. Amino acid sequence: CASSQPFTGGKNNSPLHF. This sequence joins TRBV6-1 and TRBJ1-6; TRBD1 agrees at 8 bases. J was trimmed by 5 bases and V by 5 bases; bases with no gene match: 14. The germline V gene encodes CDR1 MNHNS and CDR2 SASEGT. The length of the CDR3 is 18 residues.

This clonotype has a count of ten or more. This chain links TRBV14 with TRBJ2-7; possibly TRBD1 or TRBD2 for D (5 bases each). CDR3 length equals 14 residues. V gave up 0 bases and J gave up 7 bases, with 13 bases separating them. Germline lookup yields CDR1 SGHDN and CDR2 FVKESK. The CDR3 sequence is CASSQERGKGEQYF. The CDR3 DNA reads as TGTGCCAGCAGCCAAGAACGGGGCAAAGGGGAGCAGTACTTC. Complete variable domain (other parts from reference TRBV14 and TRBJ2-7): EAGVTQFPSHSVIEKGQTVTLRCDPISGHDNLYWYRRVMGKEIKFLLHFVKESKQDESGMPNNRFLAERTGGTYSTLKVQPAELEDSGVYFCASSQERGKGEQYFGPGTRLTVT.

This clonotype was recorded many times. V usage is TRBV4-2 and J usage is TRBJ2-7, with 7 bases matching TRBD2. From germline, CDR1 is LGHNA and CDR2 YNFKEQ. This CDR3 spans 16 amino acids. The V segment lost 0 bases and the J segment 4 bases; nucleotides outside the gene matches: 9. This CDR3 reads CASSQETAGELYEQYF. As DNA, the CDR3 is TGTGCCAGCAGCCAAGAAACGGCGGGAGAATTGTACGAGCAGTACTTC.